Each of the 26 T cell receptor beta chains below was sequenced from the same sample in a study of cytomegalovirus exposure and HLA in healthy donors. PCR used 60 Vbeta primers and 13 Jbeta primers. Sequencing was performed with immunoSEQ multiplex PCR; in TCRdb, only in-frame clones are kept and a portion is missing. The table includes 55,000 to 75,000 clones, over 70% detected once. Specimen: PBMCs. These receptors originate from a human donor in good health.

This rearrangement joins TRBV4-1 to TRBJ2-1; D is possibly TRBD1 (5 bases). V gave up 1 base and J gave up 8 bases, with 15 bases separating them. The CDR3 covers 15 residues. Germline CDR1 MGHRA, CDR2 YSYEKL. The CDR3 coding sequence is TGCGCCAGCAGCCAAGTAGGGGTTGGGGCCGATGAGCAGTTCTTC. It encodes CASSQVGVGADEQFF.

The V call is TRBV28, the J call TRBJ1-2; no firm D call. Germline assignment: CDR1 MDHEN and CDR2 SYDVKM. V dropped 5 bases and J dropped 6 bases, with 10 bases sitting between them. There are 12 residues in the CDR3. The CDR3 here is CASSLDQDGYTF. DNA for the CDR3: TGTGCCAGCAGTCTAGACCAAGATGGCTACACCTTC.

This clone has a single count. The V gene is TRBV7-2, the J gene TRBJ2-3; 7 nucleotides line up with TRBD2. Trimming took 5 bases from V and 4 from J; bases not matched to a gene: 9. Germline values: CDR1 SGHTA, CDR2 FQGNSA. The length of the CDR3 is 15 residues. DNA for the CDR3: TGTGCCAGCAGCGGGGCGGGAGTAACCTCAGATACGCAGTATTTT. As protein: CASSGAGVTSDTQYF.

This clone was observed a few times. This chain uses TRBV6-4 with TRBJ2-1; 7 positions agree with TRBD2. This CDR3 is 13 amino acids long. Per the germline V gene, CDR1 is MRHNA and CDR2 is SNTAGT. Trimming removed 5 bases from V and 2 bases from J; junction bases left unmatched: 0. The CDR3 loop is CASSSGAYNEQFF. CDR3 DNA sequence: TGTGCCAGCAGTAGCGGGGCCTACAATGAGCAGTTCTTC.

This CDR3 reads CASSSGEGRGQYF. The CDR3 bases are TGTGCCAGCAGCTCCGGGGAGGGCCGAGGGCAGTACTTC. This chain connects TRBV7-3 to TRBJ2-7; 7 nucleotides align to TRBD2. The CDR3 contains 13 residues. Trimming at V came to 4 bases and at J to 9 bases, leaving 9 bases not matched to a gene. Germline loops: CDR1 SGHTA, CDR2 FQGTGA.

CDR3 DNA: TGTGCCAGCAGTCTTTACAGGGGCTACGAGCAGTACTTC. Its protein product is CASSLYRGYEQYF. V and J are TRBV27 and TRBJ2-7; 7 bases match TRBD1. The germline CDR1 and CDR2 sequences are MNHEY and SMNVEV (reference sequence). The V and J ends lost 5 bases and 3 bases, in that order; junction bases with no gene match: 4. This CDR3 is built from 13 residues.

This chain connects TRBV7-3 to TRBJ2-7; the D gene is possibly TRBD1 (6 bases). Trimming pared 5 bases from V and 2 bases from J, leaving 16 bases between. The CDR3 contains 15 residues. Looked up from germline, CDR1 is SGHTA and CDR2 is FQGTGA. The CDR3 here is CASSLGQIGPYEQYF. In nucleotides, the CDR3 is TGTGCCAGCAGCCTAGGACAGATCGGCCCCTACGAGCAGTACTTC.

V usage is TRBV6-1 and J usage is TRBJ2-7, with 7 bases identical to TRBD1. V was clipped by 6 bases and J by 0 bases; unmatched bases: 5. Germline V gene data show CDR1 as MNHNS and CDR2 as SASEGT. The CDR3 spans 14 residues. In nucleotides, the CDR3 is TGTGCCAGCAGCTTGACAGGGAGCTCCTACGAGCAGTACTTC. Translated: CASSLTGSSYEQYF.

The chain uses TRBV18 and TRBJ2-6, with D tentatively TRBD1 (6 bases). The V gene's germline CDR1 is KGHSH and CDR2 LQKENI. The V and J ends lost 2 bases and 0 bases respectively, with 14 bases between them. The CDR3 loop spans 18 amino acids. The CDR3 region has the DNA TGTGCCAGCTCACCAATCGAGACAGGTTACTCTGGGGCCAACGTCCTGACTTTC. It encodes CASSPIETGYSGANVLTF.

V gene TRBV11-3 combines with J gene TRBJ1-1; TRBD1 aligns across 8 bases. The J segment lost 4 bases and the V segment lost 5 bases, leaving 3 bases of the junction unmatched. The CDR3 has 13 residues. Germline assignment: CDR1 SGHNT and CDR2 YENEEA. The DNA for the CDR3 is TGTGCCAGCAGCCGAGACAGGGGCACTGAAGCTTTCTTT. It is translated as CASSRDRGTEAFF.

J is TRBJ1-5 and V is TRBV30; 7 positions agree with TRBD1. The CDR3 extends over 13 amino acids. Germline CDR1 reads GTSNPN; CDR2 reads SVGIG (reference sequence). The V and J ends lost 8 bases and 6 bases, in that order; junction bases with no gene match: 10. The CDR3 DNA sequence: TGTGCCCTATCGACAGGGCACGGTCAGCCCCAGCATTTT. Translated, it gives CALSTGHGQPQHF.

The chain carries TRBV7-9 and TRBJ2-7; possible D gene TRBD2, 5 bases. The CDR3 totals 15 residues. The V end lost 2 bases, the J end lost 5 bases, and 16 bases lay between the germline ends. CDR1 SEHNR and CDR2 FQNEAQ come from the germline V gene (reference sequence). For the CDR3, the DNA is TGTGCCAGCAGCTTAAGAAGGGAGAAGGGCAACGAGCAGTACTTC. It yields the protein CASSLRREKGNEQYF.

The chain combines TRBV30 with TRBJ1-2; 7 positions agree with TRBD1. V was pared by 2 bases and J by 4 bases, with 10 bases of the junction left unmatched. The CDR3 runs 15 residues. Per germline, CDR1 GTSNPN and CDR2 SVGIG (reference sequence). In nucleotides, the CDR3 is TGTGCCTGGAGTTATGGGCAGGGGGATGGCTATGGCTACACCTTC. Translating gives CAWSYGQGDGYGYTF.

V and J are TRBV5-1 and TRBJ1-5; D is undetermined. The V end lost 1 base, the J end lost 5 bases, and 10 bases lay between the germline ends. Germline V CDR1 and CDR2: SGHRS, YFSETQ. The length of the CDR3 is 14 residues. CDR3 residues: CASSLSRPDQPQHF. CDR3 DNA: TGCGCCAGCAGCTTGTCCCGTCCCGATCAGCCCCAGCATTTT.

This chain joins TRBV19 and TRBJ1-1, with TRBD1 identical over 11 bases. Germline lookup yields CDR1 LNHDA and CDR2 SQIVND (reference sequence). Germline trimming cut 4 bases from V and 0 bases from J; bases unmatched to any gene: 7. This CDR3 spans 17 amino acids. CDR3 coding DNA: TGTGCCAGTAGTACCCGAGGGACAGGGGGGATGAACACTGAAGCTTTCTTT. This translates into CASSTRGTGGMNTEAFF.

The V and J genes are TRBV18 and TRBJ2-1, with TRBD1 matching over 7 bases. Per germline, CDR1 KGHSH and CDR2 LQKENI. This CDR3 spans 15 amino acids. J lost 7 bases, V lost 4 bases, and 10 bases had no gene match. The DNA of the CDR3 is TGTGCCAGCTCACTCTTGGGACAGTCACAGAATGAGCAGTTCTTC. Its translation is CASSLLGQSQNEQFF.

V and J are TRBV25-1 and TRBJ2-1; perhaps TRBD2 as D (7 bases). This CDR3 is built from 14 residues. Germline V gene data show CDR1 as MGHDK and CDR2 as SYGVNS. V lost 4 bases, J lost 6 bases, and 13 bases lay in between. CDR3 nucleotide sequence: TGTGCCAGCAGTGCAGGGGAGGGTGGCAATGAGCAGTTCTTC. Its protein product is CASSAGEGGNEQFF.

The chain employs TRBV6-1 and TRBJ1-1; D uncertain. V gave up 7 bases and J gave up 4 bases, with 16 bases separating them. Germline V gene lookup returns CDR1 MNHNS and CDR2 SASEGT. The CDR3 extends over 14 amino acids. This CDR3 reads CASIQPGAGTEAFF. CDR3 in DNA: TGTGCCAGCATTCAGCCTGGCGCGGGCACTGAAGCTTTCTTT.

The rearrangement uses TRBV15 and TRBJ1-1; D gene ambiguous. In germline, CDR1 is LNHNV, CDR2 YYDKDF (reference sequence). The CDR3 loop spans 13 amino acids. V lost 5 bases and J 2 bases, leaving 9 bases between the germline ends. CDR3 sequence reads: CATSLGLNTEAFF. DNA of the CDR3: TGTGCCACCAGCCTGGGCCTAAACACTGAAGCTTTCTTT.

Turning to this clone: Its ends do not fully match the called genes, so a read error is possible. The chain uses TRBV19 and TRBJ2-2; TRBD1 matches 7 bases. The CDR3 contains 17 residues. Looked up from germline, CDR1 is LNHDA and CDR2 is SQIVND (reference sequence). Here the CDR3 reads CASSTGGDRKSTGKLFF. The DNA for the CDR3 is TGTGCCAGTAGTACAGGGGGTGATCGAAAGAGCACCGGGAAGCTGTTTTTT.

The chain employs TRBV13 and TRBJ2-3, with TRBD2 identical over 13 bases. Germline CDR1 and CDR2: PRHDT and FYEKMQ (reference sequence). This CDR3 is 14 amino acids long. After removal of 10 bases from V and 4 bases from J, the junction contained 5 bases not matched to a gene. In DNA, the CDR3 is TGTGCCACGGAGACTAGCGGGAGGCCAGATACGCAGTATTTT. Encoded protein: CATETSGRPDTQYF.

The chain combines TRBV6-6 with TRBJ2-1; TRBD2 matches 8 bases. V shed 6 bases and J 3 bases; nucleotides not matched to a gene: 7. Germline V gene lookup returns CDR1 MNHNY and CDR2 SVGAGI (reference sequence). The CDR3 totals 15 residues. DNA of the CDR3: TGTGCCAGCAGCCAGGCGGCGGGAGGCTACAATGAGCAGTTCTTC. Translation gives CASSQAAGGYNEQFF.

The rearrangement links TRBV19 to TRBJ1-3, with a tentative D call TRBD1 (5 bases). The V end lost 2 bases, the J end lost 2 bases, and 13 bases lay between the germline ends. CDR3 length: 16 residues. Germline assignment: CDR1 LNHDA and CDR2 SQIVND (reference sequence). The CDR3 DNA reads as TGTGCCAGTAGTATAATAACAGGCTGGGCTGGAAACACCATATATTTT. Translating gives CASSIITGWAGNTIYF.

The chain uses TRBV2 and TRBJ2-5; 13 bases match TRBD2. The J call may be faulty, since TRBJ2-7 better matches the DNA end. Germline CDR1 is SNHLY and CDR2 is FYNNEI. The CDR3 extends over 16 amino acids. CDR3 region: CASRNPGLAGKYEQYF. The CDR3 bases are TGTGCCAGCAGGAACCCGGGACTAGCGGGAAAATACGAGCAGTACTTC.

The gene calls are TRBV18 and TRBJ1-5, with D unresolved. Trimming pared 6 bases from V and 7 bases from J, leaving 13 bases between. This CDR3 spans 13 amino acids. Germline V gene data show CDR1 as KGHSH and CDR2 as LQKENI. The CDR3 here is CASSLVEEQPQHF. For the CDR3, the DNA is TGTGCCAGCTCTCTGGTAGAGGAACAGCCCCAGCATTTT.

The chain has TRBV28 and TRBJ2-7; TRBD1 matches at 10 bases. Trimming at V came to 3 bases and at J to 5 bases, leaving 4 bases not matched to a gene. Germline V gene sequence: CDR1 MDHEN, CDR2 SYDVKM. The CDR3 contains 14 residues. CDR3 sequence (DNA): TGTGCCAGCAGTTTCCCCGGGACAGGGGACGAGCAGTACTTC. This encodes CASSFPGTGDEQYF.